Reported below is one T cell receptor delta chain. The same CDR3 also results from other DNA sequences found in this sample. TCRdb reprocessed the reads using CATT. There are around 11,000 delta-chain clones in the sample; 3.5% occur only once, and 7.5% to 9.5% lies in the top ten. These data belong to a study of gamma-delta chains in newborns, infants, children. About the study: Polyclonal expansion of innate γδ T cells after birth follows microbial exposure.

CDR1 GEAIGNYY and CDR2 EKD come from the germline V gene. Losses at the gene ends were 3 bases for V and 0 bases for J; bases not matched to a gene: 7. The CDR3 is made up of 17 amino acids. The chain uses TRDV2 and TRDJ1, with 12 nucleotides matching TRDD3. The TCR originated in a child who was a newborn, infant or young child, either healthy, febrile or measles-vaccinated (not recorded which). The source material was blood. CDR3 region: CACDSLLGDTYTDKLIF. As DNA, the CDR3 is TGTGCCTGTGACTCTCTACTGGGGGATACCTACACCGATAAACTCATCTTT.